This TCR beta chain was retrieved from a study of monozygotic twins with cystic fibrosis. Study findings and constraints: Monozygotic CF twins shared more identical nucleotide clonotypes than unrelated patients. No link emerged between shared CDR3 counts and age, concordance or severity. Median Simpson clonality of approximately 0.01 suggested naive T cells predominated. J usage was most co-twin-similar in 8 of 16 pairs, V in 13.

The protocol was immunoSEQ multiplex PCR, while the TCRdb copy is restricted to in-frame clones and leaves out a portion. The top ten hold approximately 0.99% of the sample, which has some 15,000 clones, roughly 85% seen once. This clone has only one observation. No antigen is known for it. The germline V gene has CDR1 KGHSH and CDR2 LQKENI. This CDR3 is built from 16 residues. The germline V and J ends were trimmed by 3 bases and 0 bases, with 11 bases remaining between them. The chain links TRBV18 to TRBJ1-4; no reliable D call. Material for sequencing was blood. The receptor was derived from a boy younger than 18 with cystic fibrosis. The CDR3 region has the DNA TGTGCCAGCTCACCTAGTACAGTTCCAACTAATGAAAAACTGTTTTTT. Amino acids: CASSPSTVPTNEKLFF.